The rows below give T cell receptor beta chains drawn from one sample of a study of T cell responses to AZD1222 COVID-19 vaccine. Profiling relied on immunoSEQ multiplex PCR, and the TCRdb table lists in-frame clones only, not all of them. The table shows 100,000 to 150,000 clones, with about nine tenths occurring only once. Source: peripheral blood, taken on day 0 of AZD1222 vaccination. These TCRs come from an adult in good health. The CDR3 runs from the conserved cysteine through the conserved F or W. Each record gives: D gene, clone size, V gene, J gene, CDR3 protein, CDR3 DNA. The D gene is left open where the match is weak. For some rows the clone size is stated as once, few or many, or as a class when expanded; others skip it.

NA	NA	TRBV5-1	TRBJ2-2	CASSSTDRGELFF	TGCGCCAGCAGCTCTACTGACAGGGGGGAGCTGTTTTTT
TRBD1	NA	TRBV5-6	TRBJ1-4	CASSDAGTGGEKLFF	TGTGCCAGCAGCGACGCGGGGACAGGGGGCGAAAAACTGTTTTTT
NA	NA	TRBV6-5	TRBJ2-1	CASSVGAGVYNEQFF	TGTGCCAGCAGCGTGGGGGCGGGGGTTTACAATGAGCAGTTCTTC
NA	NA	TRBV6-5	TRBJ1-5	CASTERANQPQHF	TGTGCCAGCACCGAACGGGCCAATCAGCCCCAGCATTTT
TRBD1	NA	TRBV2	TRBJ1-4	CASSETGTGNEKLFF	TGTGCCAGCAGTGAAACTGGGACAGGGAATGAAAAACTGTTTTTT
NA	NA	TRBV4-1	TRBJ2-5	CASSQGGKGTQYF	TGCGCCAGCAGCCAAGGCGGCAAGGGGACCCAGTACTTC
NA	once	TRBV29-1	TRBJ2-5	CSARVRQETQYF	TGCAGCGCCAGGGTCCGCCAAGAGACCCAGTACTTC
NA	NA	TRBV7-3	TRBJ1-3	CASSLRPSGLQFISGNTIYF	TGTGCCAGCAGTTTACGCCCCTCCGGGTTACAGTTTATTTCTGGAAACACCATATATTTT
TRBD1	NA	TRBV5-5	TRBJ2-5	CASSLVGQQGTKTQYF	TGTGCCAGCAGCTTGGTGGGGCAACAGGGGACGAAGACCCAGTACTTC
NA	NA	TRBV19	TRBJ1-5	CASGLDRSYNQPQHF	TGTGCCAGTGGCCTCGACCGATCTTACAATCAGCCCCAGCATTTT
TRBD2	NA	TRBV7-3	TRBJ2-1	CASSPRLAGYNEQFF	TGTGCCAGCAGCCCCCGACTAGCGGGGTACAATGAGCAGTTCTTC
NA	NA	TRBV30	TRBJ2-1	CAWSVGGLVNEQFF	TGTGCCTGGAGTGTAGGGGGTCTAGTCAATGAGCAGTTCTTC
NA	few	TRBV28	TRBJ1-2	CASSLSSYGYTF	TGTGCCAGCAGTTTATCCAGCTATGGCTACACCTTC
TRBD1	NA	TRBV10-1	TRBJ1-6	CASSEGCGQGKNSPLHF	TGCGCCAGCAGTGAGGGATGTGGACAGGGAAAAAATTCACCCCTCCACTTT
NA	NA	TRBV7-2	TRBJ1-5	CASSQGTPRGQPQHF	TGTGCCAGCAGCCAAGGGACGCCTCGGGGGCAGCCCCAGCATTTT
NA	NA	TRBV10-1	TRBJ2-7	CASSESDSRFSYEQYF	TGCGCCAGCAGTGAGTCGGACAGTCGATTCTCCTACGAGCAGTACTTC
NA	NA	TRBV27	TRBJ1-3	CASSPSAGEWSGNTIYF	TGTGCCAGCAGCCCTTCTGCAGGGGAATGGTCTGGAAACACCATATATTTT
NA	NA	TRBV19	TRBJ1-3	CASKMLGTQVGSGNTIYF	TGTGCCAGTAAAATGTTGGGGACACAAGTCGGCTCTGGAAACACCATATATTTT
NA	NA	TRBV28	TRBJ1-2	CASSLSQGQSGYTF	TGTGCCAGCAGTTTAAGTCAGGGTCAGAGCGGCTACACCTTC
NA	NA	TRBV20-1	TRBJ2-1	CSARDRRRGFF	TGCAGTGCTAGAGATAGACGACGAGGGTTCTTC
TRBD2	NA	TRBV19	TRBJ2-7	CASRRTSGTYEQYF	TGTGCCAGTAGACGGACTAGCGGGACCTACGAGCAGTACTTC
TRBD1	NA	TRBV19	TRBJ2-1	CASSTLTGRSYNEQFF	TGTGCCAGTAGTACCCTGACAGGGCGGTCCTACAATGAGCAGTTCTTC
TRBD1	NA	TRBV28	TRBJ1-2	CASTYRDRGVRGYTF	TGTGCCAGCACATACCGGGACAGGGGGGTCCGTGGCTACACCTTC
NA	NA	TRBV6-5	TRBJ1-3	CASMGRDSSGNTIYF	TGTGCCAGCATGGGCCGAGACAGCTCTGGAAACACCATATATTTT
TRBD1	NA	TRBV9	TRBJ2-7	CASSPRSGTGTYEQYF	TGTGCCAGCAGCCCCCGATCCGGGACAGGGACCTACGAGCAGTACTTC
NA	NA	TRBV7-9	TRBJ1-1	CASSNMNTEAFF	TGTGCCAGCAGCAACATGAACACTGAAGCTTTCTTT
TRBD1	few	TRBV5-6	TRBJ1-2	CASRPDRLRGYTF	TGTGCCAGCAGACCGGACAGGCTTCGGGGCTACACCTTC
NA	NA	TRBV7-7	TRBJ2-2	CASSKQGIMTGTGELFF	TGTGCCAGCAGTAAACAGGGCATAATGACCGGCACCGGGGAGCTGTTTTTT
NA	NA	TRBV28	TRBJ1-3	CASSFGGAGNTIYF	TGTGCCAGCAGTTTCGGGGGGGCTGGAAACACCATATATTTT
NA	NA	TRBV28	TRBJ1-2	CASSLRPDTYGYTF	TGTGCCAGCAGTTTACGGCCGGACACCTATGGCTACACCTTC
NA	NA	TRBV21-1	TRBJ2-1	CASSKWAAASGRVRAYNEQFF	TGTGCCAGCAGCAAATGGGCCGCCGCTAGCGGGAGAGTTAGGGCCTACAATGAGCAGTTCTTC
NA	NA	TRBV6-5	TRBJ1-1	CASSYFRELNTEAFF	TGTGCCAGCAGTTACTTCCGAGAGTTGAACACTGAAGCTTTCTTT
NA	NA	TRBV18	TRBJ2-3	CASSLPRPHTQYF	TGTGCCAGCTCACTCCCCCGTCCTCATACGCAGTATTTT
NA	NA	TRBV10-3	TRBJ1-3	CATSSNTIYF	TGTGCCACCTCTAGCAACACCATATATTTT
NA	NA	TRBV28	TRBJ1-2	CASSPAGGYYGYTF	TGTGCCAGCAGTCCCGCGGGAGGGTACTATGGCTACACCTTC
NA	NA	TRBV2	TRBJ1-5	CASRQSNSPGNQPQHF	TGTGCCAGCAGGCAATCTAACTCTCCGGGGAATCAGCCCCAGCATTTT
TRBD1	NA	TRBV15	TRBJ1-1	CATSTGQLNTEAFF	TGTGCCACCAGCACGGGACAGCTGAACACTGAAGCTTTCTTT
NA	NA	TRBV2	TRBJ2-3	CASSEGTIKVNTQYF	TGTGCCAGCAGTGAGGGGACAATAAAGGTGAATACGCAGTATTTT
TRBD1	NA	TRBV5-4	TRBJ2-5	CASSPDRGTPETQYF	TGTGCCAGCAGCCCGGACAGGGGAACCCCGGAGACCCAGTACTTC
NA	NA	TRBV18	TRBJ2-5	CASSREVQETQYF	TGTGCCAGCTCACGCGAAGTCCAAGAGACCCAGTACTTC
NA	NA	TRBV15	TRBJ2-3	CATRNYFVRPVYDTQYF	TGTGCCACCAGAAACTATTTTGTCCGTCCTGTCTATGATACGCAGTATTTT
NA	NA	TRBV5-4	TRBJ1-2	CASSAVGVRGLNYGYTF	TGTGCCAGCAGCGCGGTTGGGGTGCGGGGACTTAACTATGGCTACACCTTC
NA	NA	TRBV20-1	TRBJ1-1	CSASGGAQTEAFF	TGCAGTGCTAGTGGGGGGGCACAAACTGAAGCTTTCTTT
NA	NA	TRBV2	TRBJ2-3	CASSEIAYDTQYF	TGTGCCAGCAGTGAAATCGCGTACGATACGCAGTATTTT
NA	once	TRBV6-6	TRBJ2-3	CASSQGRGVGADTQYF	TGTGCCAGCAGTCAGGGGAGGGGCGTGGGGGCCGATACGCAGTATTTT
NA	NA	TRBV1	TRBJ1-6	CTSSQDYRGPYNSPLHF	TGCACCAGCAGCCAAGATTACAGGGGCCCCTATAATTCACCCCTCCACTTT
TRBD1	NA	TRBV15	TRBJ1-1	CATSRDRDTEAFF	TGTGCCACCAGCAGGGACAGGGACACTGAAGCTTTCTTT
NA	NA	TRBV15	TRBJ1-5	CATSRGQTSGQPQHF	TGTGCCACCAGCAGAGGGCAGACCTCGGGGCAGCCCCAGCATTTT
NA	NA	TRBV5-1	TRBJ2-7	CASSARTAPYEQYF	TGCGCCAGCAGCGCGCGGACAGCTCCCTACGAGCAGTACTTC
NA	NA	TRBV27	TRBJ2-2	CASSLDRGGTGELFF	TGTGCCAGCAGCCTCGACAGGGGAGGGACCGGGGAGCTGTTTTTT
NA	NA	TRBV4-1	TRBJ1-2	CASSSDRGYGYTF	TGCGCCAGCAGCTCGGACAGAGGCTATGGCTACACCTTC